The sequence of this T cell receptor beta chain was determined in a study of blood T cell repertoires in COVID-19. Study overall: Samples came from the United States, Italy and Spain, spanning acute and convalescent COVID-19. In each case, the material was cDNA or gDNA derived from T cells, B-cell-depleted T cells, or PBMCs.

A Seattle source enrolled patients during active infection and followed them longitudinally. The length of the CDR3 is 13 residues. V dropped 0 bases and J dropped 4 bases, with 5 bases sitting between them. CDR1 and CDR2 (germline): SGHDT, YYEEEE. In the source study's methods: For nucleated cells, counts were estimated from reference gene primer amplification. Clones were sequenced by immunoSEQ multiplex PCR, and TCRdb holds only the in-frame ones, with some missing. For V, J and clone size, that table is used; D and trimming come from the DNA. This table holds roughly 340,000 clones, more than 70% found once.

The gene calls are TRBV5-6 and TRBJ1-3, with D hard to call. This clonotype was sampled from a woman aged 70-85 years with COVID-19, enrolled during active disease. Sequencing was carried out using peripheral blood. The DNA of the CDR3 is TGTGCCAGCAGCTTGGAGGAGGGAAACACCATATATTTT. Amino acid sequence: CASSLEEGNTIYF.